This is a list of T cell receptor beta chains from one sample in a study of blood T cells in healthy people across ages. TCRdb ran MiXCR on the 5' RACE reads and lists one entry per CDR3 protein. This table holds 1,800,000 or so distinct CDR3 sequences, roughly 43% found once. Material: blood. Receptors originate from a human donor in good health. The CDR3 runs from the conserved cysteine through the conserved F or W. Each record gives: V gene, D gene, J gene, clone size, CDR3 protein, CDR3 DNA. The D gene is left open where the match is weak. The listing skips clone size in some rows; elsewhere it reads once, few, many or a size class.

TRBV20-1,TRBD2,TRBJ2-7,-,CSARTSGKVMGEQYF,TGCAGTGCTAGGACTAGCGGAAAGGTGATGGGGGAGCAGTACTTC
TRBV9,-,TRBJ2-7,-,CASSVEGDATYEQYF,TGTGCCAGCAGCGTGGAAGGAGACGCCACCTACGAGCAGTACTTC
TRBV6-5,-,TRBJ2-1,few,CASEETGMGNEQFF,TGTGCCAGCGAGGAGACAGGAATGGGGAATGAGCAGTTCTTC
TRBV20-1,-,TRBJ2-3,-,CSARKFPSDTQYF,TGCAGTGCTAGAAAATTTCCCTCAGATACGCAGTATTTT
TRBV7-9,TRBD2,TRBJ2-5,-,CASRPRLAEGETQYF,TGTGCCAGCAGGCCGAGACTAGCGGAAGGGGAGACCCAGTACTTC
TRBV11-2,TRBD1,TRBJ1-2,few,CASSLDPGGAGNRGYTF,TGTGCCAGCAGCTTAGATCCAGGGGGCGCGGGTAATCGAGGCTACACCTTC
TRBV9,-,TRBJ2-2,-,CASSVVEGTGGELFF,TGTGCCAGCAGCGTAGTTGAGGGTACTGGCGGGGAGCTGTTTTTT
TRBV6-6,-,TRBJ2-5,-,CASRYWGGGQTQYF,TGTGCCAGCAGGTACTGGGGGGGCGGGCAGACCCAGTACTTC
TRBV24-1,TRBD1,TRBJ2-5,few,CVTRGTGGAEETQYF,TGTGTCACCAGGGGGACAGGGGGCGCGGAAGAGACCCAGTACTTC
TRBV28,TRBD1,TRBJ2-7,-,CASRGQGDSYEQYF,TGTGCCAGCAGGGGACAGGGGGACTCCTACGAGCAGTACTTC
TRBV5-1,-,TRBJ1-6,few,CASSLGFPSGNSPLHF,TGCGCCAGCAGCTTGGGTTTCCCGAGTGGTAATTCACCCCTCCACTTT
TRBV24-1,-,TRBJ2-1,-,CATSDLRESSYNEQFF,TGTGCCACCAGTGATTTGCGGGAGAGCTCCTACAATGAGCAGTTCTTC
TRBV19,-,TRBJ2-1,-,CASTGRRGPYNEQFF,TGTGCCAGTACGGGAAGGAGGGGACCCTACAATGAGCAGTTCTTC
TRBV4-2,-,TRBJ2-7,-,CASSQVWAPIDSSYEQYF,TGTGCCAGCAGCCAAGTTTGGGCCCCGATCGACAGCTCCTACGAGCAGTACTTC
TRBV2,TRBD2,TRBJ2-7,-,CASIPGLAGESSYEQYF,TGTGCCAGCATTCCCGGACTAGCGGGGGAGAGCTCCTACGAGCAGTACTTC
TRBV5-1,TRBD2,TRBJ2-3,many,CASSLASGGGDTQYF,TGCGCCAGCAGCTTGGCTAGCGGGGGAGGAGATACGCAGTATTTT
TRBV20-1,-,TRBJ1-2,few,CSARDRRRANYGYTF,TGCAGTGCTAGAGATCGGAGAAGGGCCAACTATGGCTACACCTTC